The rows below give T cell receptor beta chains drawn from one sample of a study of early T cells in non-severe SARS-CoV-2 infection. TCRdb ran MiXCR on the 5' RACE reads and lists one entry per CDR3 protein. Here the sample spans tens of thousands of distinct CDR3 sequences, around 4.5% being singletons. The specimen sequenced was whole blood. These receptors were collected from an adult who was a healthcare worker with PCR-confirmed SARS-CoV-2 infection or an uninfected control (not recorded which). Both conserved end residues are part of each CDR3. Fields, in order: clone size, D gene, J gene, V gene, CDR3 DNA, CDR3 protein. A D gene is named only where the DNA matches it firmly. A clone size is listed for some rows: how often the clone was seen (once, few, many), or a class if it is expanded.

>many|.|TRBJ2-2|TRBV12-3/TRBV12-4
TGTGCCAGCAGGGCCGCTGGGGCGAACACCGGGGAGCTGTTTTTT
CASRAAGANTGELFF
>.|.|TRBJ1-1|TRBV7-2
TGTGCCAGCAGCTTAGCAGGGTTAGCTGAAGCTTTCTTT
CASSLAGLAEAFF
>many|.|TRBJ2-3|TRBV11-1
TGTGCCAGCAGCTCAGACGGACGAGACTCCACAGATACGCAGTATTTT
CASSSDGRDSTDTQYF
>few|TRBD1|TRBJ1-6|TRBV10-3
TGTGCCATCAGTGAGTCCACAGGGGAAAATTCACCCCTCCACTTT
CAISESTGENSPLHF
>many|TRBD2|TRBJ2-3|TRBV20-1
TGCAGTGCTAGAGATCCAGCGGGAGGGTATACGCAGTATTTT
CSARDPAGGYTQYF
>many|TRBD1|TRBJ1-1|TRBV13
TGTGCCAGCAGCCCCGGACAGGGGCGGAACACTGAAGCTTTCTTT
CASSPGQGRNTEAFF
>many|.|TRBJ2-4|TRBV7-2
TGTGCCAGCAGCTTCTCGGGGCCCCTAGCCAAAAACATTCAGTACTTC
CASSFSGPLAKNIQYF
>few|.|TRBJ2-2|TRBV7-3
TGTGCCAGCAGCTTAACAGGGGTTACCGGGGAGCTGTTTTTT
CASSLTGVTGELFF
>many|.|TRBJ2-5|TRBV20-1
TGCAGTGCAAGACCCCTTGGGCAAGAGACCCAGTACTTC
CSARPLGQETQYF
>many|.|TRBJ2-7|TRBV6-5
TGTGCCAGCGGCGAGGGTCAATACTACGAGCAGTACTTC
CASGEGQYYEQYF
>few|TRBD1|TRBJ1-6|TRBV19
TGTGCCAGTACAGAGGACAGGCCGGGGGATTCACCCCTCCACTTT
CASTEDRPGDSPLHF
>.|.|TRBJ1-1|TRBV12-5
TGTGCTAGCTTCGGTGGGACACCGAACACTGAAGCTTTCTTT
CASFGGTPNTEAFF
>many|.|TRBJ1-5|TRBV20-1
TGCAGTACACTCGGGGGTCAGGAGAATCAGCCCCAGCATTTT
CSTLGGQENQPQHF
>many|TRBD2|TRBJ2-1|TRBV29-1
TGCAGCGTTGAACCGGGACTAGGTTACAATGAGCAGTTCTTC
CSVEPGLGYNEQFF
>many|.|TRBJ2-1|TRBV20-1
TGCAGTGCTAGGGGCCTGGGAGTCGGTGAGCAGTTCTTC
CSARGLGVGEQFF
>.|.|TRBJ2-1|TRBV2
TGTGCCAGCCAAAACAGTCTCCCCTCGGCCTACAATGAGCAGTTCTTC
CASQNSLPSAYNEQFF
>many|.|TRBJ1-1|TRBV7-9
TGTGCCAGCAGCTTAGTTGCGGGGGTTGAAGCTTTCTTT
CASSLVAGVEAFF
>many|TRBD2|TRBJ2-1|TRBV20-1
TGCAGTGTTCGGGGCCTAGCGGGAGGGCCGTCCTACAATGAGCAGTTCTTC
CSVRGLAGGPSYNEQFF
>few|.|TRBJ1-1|TRBV2
TGTGCCAGCAGTGAGTGGGGACGGGGGAGCACTGAAGCTTTCTTT
CASSEWGRGSTEAFF
>.|.|TRBJ1-4|TRBV4-3
TGCGCCAGCAGCCTGACAGAAGCAGGGGTTGTTCTTTTT
CASSLTEAGVVLF
>many|TRBD1|TRBJ1-1|TRBV6-5
TGTGCCAGCAGGGACAGGGGTTTATCTGAAGCTTTCTTT
CASRDRGLSEAFF
>many|TRBD2|TRBJ2-7|TRBV12-3/TRBV12-4
TGTGCCAGCAGTTTAATCCTAGCGGGGGCCTCCTACGAGCAGTACTTC
CASSLILAGASYEQYF
>many|TRBD1|TRBJ2-7|TRBV6-5
TGTGCCAGCAGTTACCGCGACAGGGCCGAGCAGTACTTC
CASSYRDRAEQYF
>.|TRBD2|TRBJ2-1|TRBV7-3
TGTGCCAGCAGCCGGGGACTACTCAATGAGCAGTTCTTC
CASSRGLLNEQFF
>many|TRBD2|TRBJ2-1|TRBV4-3
TGCGCCAGCAGCCAAGATCTTGCTAGCGGGGAAAATGAGCAGTTCTTC
CASSQDLASGENEQFF
>many|.|TRBJ2-7|TRBV18
TGTGCCAGCTCACCGCTAGACAGCTACGAGCAGTACTTC
CASSPLDSYEQYF
>.|.|TRBJ2-7|TRBV6-2/TRBV6-3
TGTGCCAGCAGTACAGGACTAACCTACTTTCACTTC
CASSTGLTYFHF
>medium-sized|TRBD1|TRBJ1-4|TRBV25-1
TGTGCCAGCAGTGAATATTCTTGGGACAGGGGCGAAAAACTGTTTTTT
CASSEYSWDRGEKLFF
>.|.|TRBJ2-1|TRBV28
TGTGCCAGCAGTGCTGGAGTAGGGCAGTTCTTC
CASSAGVGQFF
>few|.|TRBJ1-6|TRBV12-3/TRBV12-4
TGTGCCAGCAGTCAGTCTGAAAATTCACCCCTCCACTTT
CASSQSENSPLHF
>many|.|TRBJ2-1|TRBV20-1
TGCAGTGCCCCGTCTTGGGACCGCGGCGGATCTGAGCAGTTCTTC
CSAPSWDRGGSEQFF
>few|.|TRBJ1-2|TRBV28
TGTGCCAGCACCACGGGGACACTTAACTATGGCTACACCTTC
CASTTGTLNYGYTF
>many|.|TRBJ2-3|TRBV12-3/TRBV12-4
TGTGCCAGCAACTTAGACACAGATACGCAGTATTTT
CASNLDTDTQYF
>.|.|TRBJ1-6|TRBV20-1
TGCAGTGCTAGAGACAGGGGTAGCTCCTATAATTCACCCCTCCACTTT
CSARDRGSSYNSPLHF
>many|.|TRBJ2-7|TRBV18
TGTGCCAGCTCATACAGCCGGGACACCTACGAGCAGTACTTC
CASSYSRDTYEQYF
>many|.|TRBJ2-7|TRBV5-1
TGCGCCAGCAGGCCTTTAGCGGAACCTACCTACGAGCAGTACTTC
CASRPLAEPTYEQYF
>many|.|TRBJ1-1|TRBV27
TGTGCCAGCAGTCTAACAGATAACACTGAAGCTTTCTTT
CASSLTDNTEAFF
>few|.|TRBJ1-1|TRBV9
TGTGCCAGCAGCGTAGGAATGTCACAGGGAGGTGAAGCTTTCTTT
CASSVGMSQGGEAFF
>few|.|TRBJ1-1|TRBV28
TGTGCCAGCAATATGGCAGGGGCCCCAGTTAAGAACACTGAAGCTTTCTTT
CASNMAGAPVKNTEAFF
>many|TRBD2|TRBJ2-1|TRBV7-9
TGTGCCAGCAGCCTATCCGGACTAGCGGGAGATGAGCAGTTCTTC
CASSLSGLAGDEQFF
>many|.|TRBJ1-1|TRBV30
TGTGCCTGGAGTGTAGGGGGGGGAGTCACTGAAGCTTTCTTT
CAWSVGGGVTEAFF
>many|.|TRBJ1-6|TRBV6-5
TGTGCCAGCAGCTACCTTCCCGACGGTGGTTCACCCCTCCACTTT
CASSYLPDGGSPLHF
>many|.|TRBJ2-1|TRBV30
TGTGCCCGCCGGGGGGGACAGGGACCTCTTGAGCAGTTCTTC
CARRGGQGPLEQFF
>many|.|TRBJ1-1|TRBV9
TGTGCCAGCAGCGTTTCGACGGCCACTGAAGCTTTCTTT
CASSVSTATEAFF
>few|.|TRBJ1-4|TRBV20-1
TGCAGTGCTAGAGTTGGGATCGCGAGTACTAATGAAAAACTGTTTTTT
CSARVGIASTNEKLFF
>many|.|TRBJ1-1|TRBV7-2
TGTGCCAGCAGCATGACCAGGGTTAACACTGAAGCTTTCTTT
CASSMTRVNTEAFF
>many|TRBD1|TRBJ2-3|TRBV9
TGTGCCAGCAGCGCGAGACAGGGGGCGATGGAAGATACGCAGTATTTT
CASSARQGAMEDTQYF
>.|.|TRBJ1-2|TRBV9
TGTGCCAGCAGCGGATCAGGGAGGCTGCGTTATGGCTACACCTTC
CASSGSGRLRYGYTF
>many|TRBD2|TRBJ2-1|TRBV2
TGTGCCAGCAGCCCAGCGGGAGCTTTACACTGGGACAATGAGCAGTTCTTC
CASSPAGALHWDNEQFF
>.|TRBD1|TRBJ2-1|TRBV7-3
TGTGCCAGCAGCTTGGGGACAGTTGATGAGCAGTTCTTC
CASSLGTVDEQFF
>.|.|TRBJ2-5|TRBV28
TGTGCCAGCACCCCGGGGGCATCTTACTCAGAGACCCAGTACTTC
CASTPGASYSETQYF